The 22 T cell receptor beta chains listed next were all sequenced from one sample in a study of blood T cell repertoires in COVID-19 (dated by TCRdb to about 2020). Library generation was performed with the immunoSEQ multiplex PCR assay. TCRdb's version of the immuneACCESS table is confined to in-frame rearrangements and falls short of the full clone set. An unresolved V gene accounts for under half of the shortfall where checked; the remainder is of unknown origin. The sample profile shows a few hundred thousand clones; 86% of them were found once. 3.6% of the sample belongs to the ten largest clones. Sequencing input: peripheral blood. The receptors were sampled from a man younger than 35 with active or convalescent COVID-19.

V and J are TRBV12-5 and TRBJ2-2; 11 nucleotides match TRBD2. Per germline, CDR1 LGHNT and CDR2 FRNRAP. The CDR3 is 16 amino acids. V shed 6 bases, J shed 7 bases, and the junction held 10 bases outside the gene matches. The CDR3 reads CASGTSGTRVYGELFF. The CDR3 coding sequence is TGTGCTAGTGGGACTAGCGGGACCAGGGTGTACGGGGAGCTGTTTTTT.

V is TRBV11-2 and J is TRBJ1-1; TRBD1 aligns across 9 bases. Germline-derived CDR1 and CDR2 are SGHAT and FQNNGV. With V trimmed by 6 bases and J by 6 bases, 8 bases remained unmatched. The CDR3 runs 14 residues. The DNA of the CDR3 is TGTGCCAGCAGACCTAACAGGGGGCGACCTGAAGCTTTCTTT. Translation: CASRPNRGRPEAFF.

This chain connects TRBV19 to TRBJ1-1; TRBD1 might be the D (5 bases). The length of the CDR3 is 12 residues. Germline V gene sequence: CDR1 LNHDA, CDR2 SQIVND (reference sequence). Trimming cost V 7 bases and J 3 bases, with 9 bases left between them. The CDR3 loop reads CASMYRYTEAFF. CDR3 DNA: TGTGCCAGTATGTACAGGTACACTGAAGCTTTCTTT.

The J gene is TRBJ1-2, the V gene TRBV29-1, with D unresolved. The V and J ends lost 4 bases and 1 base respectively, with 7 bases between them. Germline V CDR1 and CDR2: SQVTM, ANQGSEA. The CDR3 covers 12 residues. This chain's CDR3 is CSVAPGNYGYTF. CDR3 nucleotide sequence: TGCAGCGTTGCGCCCGGTAACTATGGCTACACCTTC.

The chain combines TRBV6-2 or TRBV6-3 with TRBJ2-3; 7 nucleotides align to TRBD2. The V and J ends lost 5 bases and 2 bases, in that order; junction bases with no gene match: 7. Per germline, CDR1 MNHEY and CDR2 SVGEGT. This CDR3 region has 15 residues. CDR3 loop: CASSPHTSVTDTQYF. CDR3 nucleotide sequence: TGTGCCAGCAGTCCGCACACTAGCGTCACAGATACGCAGTATTTT.

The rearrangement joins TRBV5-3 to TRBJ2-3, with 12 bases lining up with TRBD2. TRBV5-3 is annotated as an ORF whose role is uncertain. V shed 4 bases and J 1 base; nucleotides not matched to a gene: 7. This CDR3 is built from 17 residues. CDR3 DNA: TGTGCCAGAAGCGGACCTAGCGGGGGGGAAGGCACAGATACGCAGTATTTT. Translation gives CARSGPSGGEGTDTQYF.

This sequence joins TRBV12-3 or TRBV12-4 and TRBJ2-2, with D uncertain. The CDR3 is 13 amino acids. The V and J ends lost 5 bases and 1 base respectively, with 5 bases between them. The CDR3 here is CASSRLNTGELFF. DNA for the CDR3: TGTGCCAGCAGTAGACTGAACACCGGGGAGCTGTTTTTT.

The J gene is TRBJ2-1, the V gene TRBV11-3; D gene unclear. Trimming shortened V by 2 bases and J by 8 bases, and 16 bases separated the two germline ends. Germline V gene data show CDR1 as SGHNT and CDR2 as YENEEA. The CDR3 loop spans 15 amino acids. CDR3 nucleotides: TGTGCCAGCAGCTTAATCAGTTCGATCCTCGATGAGCAGTTCTTC. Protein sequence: CASSLISSILDEQFF. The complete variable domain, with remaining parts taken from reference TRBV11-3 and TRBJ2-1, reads EAGVVQSPRYKIIEKKQPVAFWCNPISGHNTLYWYLQNLGQGPELLIRYENEEAVDDSQLPKDRFSAERLKGVDSTLKIQPAELGDSAVYLCASSLISSILDEQFFGPGTRLTVL.

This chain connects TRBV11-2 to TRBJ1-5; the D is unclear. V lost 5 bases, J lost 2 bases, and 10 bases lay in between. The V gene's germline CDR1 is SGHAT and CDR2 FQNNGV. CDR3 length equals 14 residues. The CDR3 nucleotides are TGTGCCAGCAGCGAGGGCGCAGGCAATCAGCCCCAGCATTTT. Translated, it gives CASSEGAGNQPQHF.

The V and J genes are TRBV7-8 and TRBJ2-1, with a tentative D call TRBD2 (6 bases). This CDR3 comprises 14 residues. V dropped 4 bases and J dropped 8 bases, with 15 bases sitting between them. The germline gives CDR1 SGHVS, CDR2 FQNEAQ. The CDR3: CASSSDGSEDEQFF. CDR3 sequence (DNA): TGTGCCAGCAGCTCCGACGGGAGTGAGGATGAGCAGTTCTTC.

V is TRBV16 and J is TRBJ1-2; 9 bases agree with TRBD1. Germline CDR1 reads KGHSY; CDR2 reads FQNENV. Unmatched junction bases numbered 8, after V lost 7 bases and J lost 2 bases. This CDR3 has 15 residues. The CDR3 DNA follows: TGTGCCAGCAAAATCTCCGGGACAGGGAACTATGGCTACACCTTC. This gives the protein CASKISGTGNYGYTF.

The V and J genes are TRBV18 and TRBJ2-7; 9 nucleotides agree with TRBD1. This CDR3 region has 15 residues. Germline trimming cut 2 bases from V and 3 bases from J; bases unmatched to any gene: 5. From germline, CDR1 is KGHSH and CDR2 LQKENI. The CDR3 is CASSPTGTGFYEQYF. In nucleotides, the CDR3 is TGTGCCAGCTCACCAACCGGGACAGGGTTCTACGAGCAGTACTTC.

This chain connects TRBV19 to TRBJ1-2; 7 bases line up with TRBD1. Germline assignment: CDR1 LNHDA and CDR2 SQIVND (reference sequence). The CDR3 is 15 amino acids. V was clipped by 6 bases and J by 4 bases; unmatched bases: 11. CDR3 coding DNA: TGTGCCAGTAGATCTGGACAGGCCACTACCTATGGCTACACCTTC. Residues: CASRSGQATTYGYTF.

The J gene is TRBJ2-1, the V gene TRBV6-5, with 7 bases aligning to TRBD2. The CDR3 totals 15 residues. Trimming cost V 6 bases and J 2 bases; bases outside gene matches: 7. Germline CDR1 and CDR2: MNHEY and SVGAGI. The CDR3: CASSISGVTYNEQFF. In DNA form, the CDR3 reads TGTGCCAGCAGCATAAGCGGGGTTACCTACAATGAGCAGTTCTTC.

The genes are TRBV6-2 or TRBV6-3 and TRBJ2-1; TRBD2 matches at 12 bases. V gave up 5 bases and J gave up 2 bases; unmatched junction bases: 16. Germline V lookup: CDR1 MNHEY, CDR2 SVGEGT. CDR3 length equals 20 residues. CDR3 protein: CASSPQGTTTSGGPYNEQFF. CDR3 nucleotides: TGTGCCAGCAGTCCCCAGGGTACGACGACTAGCGGGGGACCCTACAATGAGCAGTTCTTC.

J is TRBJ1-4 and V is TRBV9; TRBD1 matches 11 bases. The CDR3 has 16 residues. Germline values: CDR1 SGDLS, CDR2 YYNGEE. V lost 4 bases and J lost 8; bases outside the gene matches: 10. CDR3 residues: CASSFGSGTGGEKLFF. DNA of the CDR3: TGTGCCAGCAGCTTCGGTAGCGGGACAGGGGGGGAAAAACTGTTTTTT.

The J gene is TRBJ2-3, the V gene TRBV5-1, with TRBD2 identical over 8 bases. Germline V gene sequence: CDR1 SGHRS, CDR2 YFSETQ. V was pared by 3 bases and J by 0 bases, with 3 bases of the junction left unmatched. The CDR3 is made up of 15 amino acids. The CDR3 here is CASSSLAGSTDTQYF. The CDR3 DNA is TGCGCCAGCAGCTCCCTAGCGGGTAGCACAGATACGCAGTATTTT.

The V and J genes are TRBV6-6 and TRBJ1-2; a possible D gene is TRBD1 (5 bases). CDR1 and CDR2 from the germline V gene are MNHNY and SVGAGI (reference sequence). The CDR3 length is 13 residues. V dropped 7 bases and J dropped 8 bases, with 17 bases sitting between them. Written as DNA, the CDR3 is TGTGCCAGCATTAGACAGACCCCTGGGGGCTACACCTTC. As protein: CASIRQTPGGYTF.

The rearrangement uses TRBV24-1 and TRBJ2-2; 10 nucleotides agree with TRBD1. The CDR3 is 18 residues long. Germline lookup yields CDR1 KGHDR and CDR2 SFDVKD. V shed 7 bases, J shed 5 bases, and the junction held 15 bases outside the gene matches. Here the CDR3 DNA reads TGTGCCACCAGCGGAAAACGACAGGGGGCAGGAGATACCGGGGAGCTGTTTTTT. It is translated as CATSGKRQGAGDTGELFF.

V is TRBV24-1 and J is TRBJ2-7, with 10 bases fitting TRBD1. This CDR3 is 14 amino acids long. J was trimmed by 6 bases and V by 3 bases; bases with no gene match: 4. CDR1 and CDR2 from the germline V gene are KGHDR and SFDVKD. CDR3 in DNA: TGTGCCACCAGTGATACCGGGACAGGGGCCGAGCAGTACTTC. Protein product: CATSDTGTGAEQYF.

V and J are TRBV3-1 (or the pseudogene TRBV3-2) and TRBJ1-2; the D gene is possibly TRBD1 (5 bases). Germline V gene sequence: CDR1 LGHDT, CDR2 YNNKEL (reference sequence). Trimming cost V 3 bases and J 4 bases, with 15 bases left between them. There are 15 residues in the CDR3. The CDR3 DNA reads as TGTGCCAGCAGCCACACCGACAGACCCTTCTATGGCTACACCTTC. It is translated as CASSHTDRPFYGYTF.

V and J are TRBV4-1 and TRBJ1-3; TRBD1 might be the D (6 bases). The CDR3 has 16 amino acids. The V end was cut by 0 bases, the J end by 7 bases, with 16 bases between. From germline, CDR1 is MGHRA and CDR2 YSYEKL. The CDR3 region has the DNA TGCGCCAGCAGCCAAGATGATCTCAGGGGAGAGAACACCATATATTTT. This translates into CASSQDDLRGENTIYF.